This paragraph reports one T cell receptor (beta chain). This record comes from a study of blood T cell repertoires in COVID-19. About the study: Whether acute or convalescent, the COVID-19 samples came from the United States, Italy and Spain. Sources were T cells, B-cell-depleted T cells, or PBMCs; the material itself was cDNA or gDNA.

Original processing notes: Quantification of nucleated cells was approximated via reference gene primer amplification. The data were produced by immunoSEQ multiplex PCR, yet TCRdb's version contains in-frame clones alone and is incomplete. That table furnishes V, J and clone size, whereas the DNA furnished D and trimming. The table lists 90,000 to 150,000 clones, 75% to 90% of them singletons. The CDR3 has 16 amino acids. CDR1 is MDHEN, CDR2 SYDVKM, per germline. Between the trimmed V and J ends, which lost 7 bases and 4 bases, there was a span of 20 bases. Material: peripheral blood. This sequence joins TRBV28 and TRBJ1-5; perhaps TRBD1 as D (5 bases). The origin of this receptor is a human donor with acute or convalescent COVID-19. The donor label of this sample is uncertain. The CDR3 reads CASIETGGAGNQPQHF. CDR3 coding DNA: TGTGCCAGCATTGAAACGGGAGGCGCAGGGAATCAGCCCCAGCATTTT.